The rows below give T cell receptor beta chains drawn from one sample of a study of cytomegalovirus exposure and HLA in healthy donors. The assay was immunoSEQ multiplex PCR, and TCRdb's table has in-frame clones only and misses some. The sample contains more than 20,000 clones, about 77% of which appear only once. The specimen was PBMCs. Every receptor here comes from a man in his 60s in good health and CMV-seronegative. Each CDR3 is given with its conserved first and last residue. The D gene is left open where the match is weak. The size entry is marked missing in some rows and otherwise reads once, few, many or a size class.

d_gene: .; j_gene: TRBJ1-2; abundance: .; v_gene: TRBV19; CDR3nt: TGTGCCAGTAGTATCGCGGCAGGGTATTTGAACTATGGCTACACCTTC; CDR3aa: CASSIAAGYLNYGYTF
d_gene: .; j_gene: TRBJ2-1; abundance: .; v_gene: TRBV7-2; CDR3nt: TGTGCCAGCAGCTTAGACAGGGCCTATGAGCAGTTCTTC; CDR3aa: CASSLDRAYEQFF
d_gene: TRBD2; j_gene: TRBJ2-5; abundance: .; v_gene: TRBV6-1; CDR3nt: TGTGCCAGCAGTGAAACGGGACTAGTCGGCGGGTACTTC; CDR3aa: CASSETGLVGGYF
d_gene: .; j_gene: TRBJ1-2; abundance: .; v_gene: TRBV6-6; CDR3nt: TGTGCCAGCAGGGGGGCAGGGCGAGCCGATGGCTACACCTTC; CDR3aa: CASRGAGRADGYTF
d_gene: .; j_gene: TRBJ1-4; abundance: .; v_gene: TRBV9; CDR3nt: TGTGCCAGCAGTCGCTCGACAGGAAGGGAAAAACTGTTTTTT; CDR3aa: CASSRSTGREKLFF
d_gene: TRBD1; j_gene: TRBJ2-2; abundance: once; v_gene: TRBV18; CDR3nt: TGTGCCAGCTCGCACAGGGGAATCGGGGAGCTGTTTTTT; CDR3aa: CASSHRGIGELFF
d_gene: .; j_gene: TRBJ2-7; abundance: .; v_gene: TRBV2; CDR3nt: TGTGCCAGCAGCGCTTCCAGGGCCTCCTACGAGCAGTACTTC; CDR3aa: CASSASRASYEQYF
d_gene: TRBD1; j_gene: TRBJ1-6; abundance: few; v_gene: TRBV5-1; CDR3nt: TGCGCCAGCATGCCACTTCGCCCCGACCAAAAAAACCGGGACAGCTATAATTCACCCCTCCACTTT; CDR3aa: CASMPLRPDQKNRDSYNSPLHF
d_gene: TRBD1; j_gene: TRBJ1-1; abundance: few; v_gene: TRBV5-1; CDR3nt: TGCGCCAGCAGCTCCCGGACAGGGGGCGGGATTGGAACTGAAGCTTTCTTT; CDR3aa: CASSSRTGGGIGTEAFF
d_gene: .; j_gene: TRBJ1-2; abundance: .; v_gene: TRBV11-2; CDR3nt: TGTGCCAGCAGCCCCGGGACTCTGGGCTTGTACACCTTC; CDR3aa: CASSPGTLGLYTF
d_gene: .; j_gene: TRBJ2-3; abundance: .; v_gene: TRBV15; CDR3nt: TGTGCCACCAGCAGAGAGGCTAGAGGTATCGGGGATACGCAGTATTTT; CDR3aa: CATSREARGIGDTQYF
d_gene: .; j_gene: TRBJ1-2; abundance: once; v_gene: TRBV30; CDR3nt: TGTGCCTGGAGAGAAGTGGGCCGGGAGGAGTTTAACACCTTC; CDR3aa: CAWREVGREEFNTF